This T cell receptor beta chain was sequenced for a study of control samples from healthy donors and cancer patients. Produced via immunoSEQ multiplex PCR; TCRdb's table is partial and in-frame only. The sample carries about 250,000 clones, 82% recorded once. Sequencing used PBMCs. The receptor's source is a woman aged 60-70 years with lung cancer.

CDR3 bases: TGTGCCAGCAGCGTACAGGGGGCGGGTCAGCCCCAGCATTTT. Translating gives CASSVQGAGQPQHF. The genes are TRBV25-1 and TRBJ1-5; 9 bases fit TRBD1. V lost 6 bases to trimming and J lost 6 bases; unmatched junction nucleotides: 6. Germline CDR1 and CDR2: MGHDK and SYGVNS. The CDR3 consists of 14 residues. The whole variable domain, remainder taken from reference TRBV25-1 and TRBJ1-5, is EADIYQTPRYLVIGTGKKITLECSQTMGHDKMYWYQQDPGMELHLIHYSYGVNSTEKGDLSSESTVSRIRTEHFPLTLESARPSHTSQYLCASSVQGAGQPQHFGDGTRLSIL.